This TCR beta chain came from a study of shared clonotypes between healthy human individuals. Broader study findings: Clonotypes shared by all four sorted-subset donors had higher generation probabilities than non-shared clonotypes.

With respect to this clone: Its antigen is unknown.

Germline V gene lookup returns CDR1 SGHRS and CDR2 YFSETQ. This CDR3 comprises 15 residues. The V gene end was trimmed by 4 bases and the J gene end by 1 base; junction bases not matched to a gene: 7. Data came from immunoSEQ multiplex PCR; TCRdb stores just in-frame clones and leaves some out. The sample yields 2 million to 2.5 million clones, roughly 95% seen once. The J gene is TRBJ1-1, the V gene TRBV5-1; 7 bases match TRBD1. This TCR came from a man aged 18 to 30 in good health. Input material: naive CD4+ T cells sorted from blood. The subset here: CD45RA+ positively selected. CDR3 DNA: TGCGCCAGCAGCCCCCTACAGGGGTGGAACACTGAAGCTTTCTTT. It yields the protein CASSPLQGWNTEAFF.